This TCR beta chain was captured in a study of cytomegalovirus exposure and HLA in healthy donors. About the research overall: A preliminary data release comprised roughly 85 million unique TCRs obtained from HLA-typed donors. General study results and limits: One variant, a missense change in DCLRE1C, was linked in a later analysis to TCR beta V- and J-gene trimming.

The germline CDR1 and CDR2 sequences are SGHVS and FQNEAQ. CDR3 length: 15 residues. V shed 5 bases and J shed 0 bases, with 8 bases lying between them. This clone was seen a handful of times. Its antigen is still unknown. A multiplex PCR was run with 60 Vbeta primers and 13 Jbeta primers. The assay was immunoSEQ multiplex PCR, and TCRdb's table has in-frame clones only and misses some. The table lists about 99,000 clones, about 9.5% of them singletons. The TCR originated in a man aged 35 to 55 in good health and CMV-seropositive. The sequenced sample was PBMCs. The chain carries TRBV7-8 and TRBJ2-6; D is ambiguous. The CDR3 DNA reads TGTGCCAGCAGCCCCCCTTTCTCTGGGGCCAACGTCCTGACTTTC. Translating it yields CASSPPFSGANVLTF.